Listed below are T cell receptor beta chains from one sample, sequenced in a study of Ad26.COV2.S vaccination and SARS-CoV-2 variants. The data were produced by immunoSEQ multiplex PCR, yet TCRdb's version contains in-frame clones alone and is incomplete. The sample shows 380,000 or so clones, 86% of them seen only once. Material: peripheral blood, obtained in a trial of Ad26.COV2.S vaccine versus placebo. The origin of the receptors is a person aged 18-65 years who received the Ad26.COV2.S COVID-19 vaccine or a placebo. CDR3s include the opening cysteine and the closing phenylalanine or tryptophan. Clone size is not always given. Where it is, it says once, few, many or a class for expanded clones.

once | TRBJ1-2 | TRBV12-5 | CASGLGEVRGYTF
. | TRBJ2-1 | TRBV5-1 | CASSVTGYNEQFF
. | TRBJ2-5 | TRBV3-1/TRBV3-2 | CASSSLDRQETQYF
. | TRBJ2-5 | TRBV9 | CASSDLSGNGQTQYF
. | TRBJ1-3 | TRBV6-5 | CASSVNSGNTIYF
. | TRBJ1-6 | TRBV28 | CASSPKLGNSPLHF
. | TRBJ2-7 | TRBV30 | CAWGVGDRQYF
. | TRBJ2-3 | TRBV10-3 | CAISGPSGTWGDTQYF
. | TRBJ2-2 | TRBV10-3 | CATGQPHTGELFF
. | TRBJ1-2 | TRBV30 | CALTRDRENGGYTF
few | TRBJ1-1 | TRBV3-1/TRBV3-2 | CASSRRDTMNTEAFF
. | TRBJ1-6 | TRBV18 | CASSPEQGHNSPLHF
. | TRBJ1-2 | TRBV4-1 | CASSHYGVMDNYGYTF
many | TRBJ1-1 | TRBV7-2 | CASSLGRENTEAFF
once | TRBJ1-1 | TRBV10-3 | CAISEPDRKDNTEAFF
. | TRBJ2-2 | TRBV11-3 | CASSLERGAGELFF
once | TRBJ2-5 | TRBV7-2 | CASSPPGETQYF
. | TRBJ1-6 | TRBV27 | CASSSDPSSYNSPLHF
. | TRBJ1-4 | TRBV10-3 | CATADASGPGGKLFF
. | TRBJ2-3 | TRBV29-1 | CSVGAPTQYF
. | TRBJ2-3 | TRBV20-1 | CSAVTTHTQYF
. | TRBJ1-4 | TRBV12-2 | CASRSDRPRFF
. | TRBJ2-1 | TRBV29-1 | CSVPLESAEQFF
few | TRBJ1-2 | TRBV4-2 | CASSQAQDGGVHGYTF
. | TRBJ1-1 | TRBV4-3 | CASSQDVNTEAFF